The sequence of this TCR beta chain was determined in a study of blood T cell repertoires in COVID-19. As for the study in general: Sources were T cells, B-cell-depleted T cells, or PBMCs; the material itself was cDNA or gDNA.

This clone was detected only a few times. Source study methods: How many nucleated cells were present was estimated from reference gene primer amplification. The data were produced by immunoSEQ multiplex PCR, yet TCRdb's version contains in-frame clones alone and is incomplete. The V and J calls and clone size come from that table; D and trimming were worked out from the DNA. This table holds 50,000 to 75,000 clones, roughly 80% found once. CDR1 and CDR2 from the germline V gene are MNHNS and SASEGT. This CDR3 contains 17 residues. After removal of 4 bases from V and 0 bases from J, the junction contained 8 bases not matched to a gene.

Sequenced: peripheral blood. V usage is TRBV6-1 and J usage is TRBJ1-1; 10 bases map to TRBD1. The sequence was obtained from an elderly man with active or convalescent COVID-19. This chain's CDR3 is CASSAGTGATMNTEAFF. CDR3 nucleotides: TGTGCCAGCAGTGCGGGGACAGGGGCTACCATGAACACTGAAGCTTTCTTT.